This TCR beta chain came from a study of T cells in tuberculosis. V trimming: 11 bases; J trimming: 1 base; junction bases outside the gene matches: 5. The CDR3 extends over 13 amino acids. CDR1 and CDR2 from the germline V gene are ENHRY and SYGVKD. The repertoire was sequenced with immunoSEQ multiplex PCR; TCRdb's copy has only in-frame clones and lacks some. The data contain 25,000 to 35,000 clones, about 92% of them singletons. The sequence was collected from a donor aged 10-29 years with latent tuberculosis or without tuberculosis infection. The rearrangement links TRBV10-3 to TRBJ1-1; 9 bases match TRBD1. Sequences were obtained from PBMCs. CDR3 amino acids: CAATQGANTEAFF. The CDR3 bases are TGTGCCGCAACACAGGGGGCGAACACTGAAGCTTTCTTT.